Given below is one TCR beta chain in context. This clone was counted only a few times. Its antigen is not yet known. The input lacks base qualities; no much larger clone sits a single base away. The protocol used for the library was the immunoSEQ multiplex PCR assay. TCRdb took this table from immuneACCESS and kept in-frame rearrangements with V and J called. Such tables lack part of the clones; where checked against another copy, unresolved V genes explain under half of the gap, and the rest is unexplained. The sample table lists roughly 450,000 clones, about nine tenths of them with a count of one. The ten largest clones add up to 5% to 7% of the sample. The data belong to a study of control samples from healthy donors and cancer patients (TCRdb year 2020). The CDR3 starts with the cysteine, ends with the phenylalanine, and has 16 residues. Solely the CDR3 DNA is kept, with 48 bases framed from the first base. CDR1 and CDR2 were assigned from the germline V gene as MDHEN and SYDVKM. V is pared back by 2 bases and J by 0 bases, with 11 bases lying between the germline termini.

The origin of this receptor is a man aged 40-49 years with head and neck cancer. The rearrangement joined TRBV28 to TRBJ2-4; there is no confident call for the D gene. The source material was PBMCs. This receptor has the CDR3 CASSLLGDLAKNIQYF. The DNA reads as follows: TGTGCCAGCAGTTTACTTGGGGATCTAGCCAAAAACATTCAGTACTTC.